A single sample is the source of the 13 T cell receptor beta chains below, sequenced in a study of T-cell reconstitution after alpha-beta-depleted transplantation in children. Preparing the TCRbeta library involved the use of unique molecular identifiers. In TCRdb, the PCR reads were re-called with MiXCR into one record per CDR3 protein. The profile shows 200,000 or so distinct CDR3 sequences, 5.5% to 7% of them singletons. Sequenced here: PBMCs, sampled before TCRalphabeta/CD19-depleted stem cell transplant. The origin of the receptors is a girl less than two years old with combined immunodeficiency, due to receive a stem cell transplant.

This clonotype was seen many times. The J gene is TRBJ1-1, the V gene TRBV6-5, with D possibly TRBD1 on 6 matching bases. This CDR3 comprises 15 residues. V was cut by 0 bases and J by 3 bases, with 11 bases left in between. From germline, CDR1 is MNHEY and CDR2 SVGAGI. The CDR3 loop reads CASSYSVGGYTEAFF. CDR3 nucleotides: TGTGCCAGCAGTTACTCCGTTGGGGGCTACACTGAAGCTTTCTTT.

This clonotype was seen many times. V gene TRBV28 combines with J gene TRBJ2-1; the match to TRBD2 covers 11 bases. The CDR3 is 17 amino acids. Germline CDR1 is MDHEN and CDR2 is SYDVKM. V lost 6 bases and J lost 0; bases outside the gene matches: 7. The CDR3 DNA is TGTGCCAGCAGCCCCGGACTAGCGGGTCTCTCCTACAATGAGCAGTTCTTC. Protein sequence: CASSPGLAGLSYNEQFF.

This clonotype was observed at least ten times. This chain joins TRBV30 and TRBJ2-1; D remains unclear. Per the germline V gene, CDR1 is GTSNPN and CDR2 is SVGIG (reference sequence). V dropped 7 bases and J dropped 6 bases, with 1 base sitting between them. The CDR3 is made up of 8 amino acids. In nucleotides, the CDR3 is TGTGCCTTCAATGAGCAGTTCTTC. Its protein product is CAFNEQFF.

This clonotype was counted a single time. This clone may be a read error of a much larger clone one base away. The rearrangement uses TRBV5-1 and TRBJ2-1; 9 bases match TRBD2. The CDR3 consists of 16 residues. Germline values: CDR1 SGHRS, CDR2 YFSETQ. CDR3 sequence: CASNLEAGGGYNEQFF. CDR3 nucleotides: TGCGCCAGCAACTTGGAAGCGGGGGGAGGTTACAATGAGCAGTTCTTC.

In this sample, this clonotype turned up many times. The chain is built from TRBV7-9 and TRBJ1-3, with D unclear. The germline V gene encodes CDR1 SEHNR and CDR2 FQNEAQ (reference sequence). This CDR3 is 12 amino acids long. Trimming shortened V by 5 bases and J by 4 bases, and 6 bases separated the two germline ends. CDR3 loop: CASSPEGNTIYF. The CDR3 coding sequence is TGTGCCAGCAGCCCGGAGGGAAACACCATATATTTT.

This sequence joins TRBV27 and TRBJ2-7, with 10 positions matching TRBD2. CDR1 and CDR2 from the germline V gene are MNHEY and SMNVEV (reference sequence). This CDR3 is built from 15 residues. V was pared by 0 bases and J by 3 bases, with 2 bases of the junction left unmatched. The CDR3 nucleotides read TGTGCCAGCAGTTTATCAGGACTAGCGGACTACGAGCAGTACTTC. It encodes CASSLSGLADYEQYF.

This clonotype appeared a few times. This chain connects TRBV28 to TRBJ2-1; TRBD2 matches 8 bases. The CDR3 loop spans 17 amino acids. Germline lookup yields CDR1 MDHEN and CDR2 SYDVKM. The V segment lost 1 base and the J segment 8 bases; nucleotides outside the gene matches: 13. The CDR3 loop is CASSLYLAGPGGDEQFF. Written as DNA, the CDR3 is TGTGCCAGCAGTTTATATCTAGCGGGCCCGGGGGGGGATGAGCAGTTCTTC.

The table lists this clonotype with many counts. The V gene is TRBV29-1, the J gene TRBJ1-2; tentative D call: TRBD1 (5 bases). Germline V gene sequence: CDR1 SQVTM, CDR2 ANQGSEA. The CDR3 totals 14 residues. Between the trimmed V and J ends, which lost 4 bases and 2 bases, there was a span of 14 bases. The CDR3 loop reads CSVGREGPNYGYTF. In nucleotides, the CDR3 is TGCAGCGTTGGCAGGGAGGGTCCGAACTATGGCTACACCTTC.

This clonotype was counted many times. V gene TRBV24-1 combines with J gene TRBJ2-7; D may be TRBD1 or TRBD2 (5 bases each). Trimming removed 5 bases at V and 0 bases at J, with 10 bases between. The germline V gene encodes CDR1 KGHDR and CDR2 SFDVKD. This CDR3 is built from 14 residues. The CDR3 is CATSGGGPSYEQYF. Written as DNA, the CDR3 is TGTGCCACCAGTGGGGGCGGGCCCTCCTACGAGCAGTACTTC.

This clonotype was seen ten or more times. The rearrangement uses TRBV7-3 and TRBJ2-3; D may be TRBD2 (5 bases). CDR1 SGHTA and CDR2 FQGTGA come from the germline V gene. The CDR3 extends over 14 amino acids. V lost 1 base and J lost 3, with 8 bases in between. Written as DNA, the CDR3 is TGTGCCAGCAGCTTAATGGGAGTAACAGATACGCAGTATTTT. This translates into CASSLMGVTDTQYF.

This clonotype was seen repeatedly, ten times or more. This chain joins TRBV13 and TRBJ2-5; a weak D match, TRBD2 (6 bases). Trimming took 2 bases from V and 4 from J, leaving 23 bases between them. Germline V gives CDR1 PRHDT, CDR2 FYEKMQ (reference sequence). The CDR3 has 18 amino acids. The CDR3 loop reads CASSLRASALGRLETQYF. The CDR3 region has the DNA TGTGCCAGCAGCTTAAGGGCTAGCGCTCTCGGGAGATTAGAGACCCAGTACTTC.

This clonotype was observed many times. This chain uses TRBV20-1 with TRBJ1-4; D remains unclear. Germline V CDR1 and CDR2: DFQATT, SNEGSKA (reference sequence). The CDR3 runs to 17 residues. With 0 bases removed from V and 8 bases from J, the gap between germline ends came to 22 bases. CDR3 in DNA: TGCAGTGCTAGAGATGCTACCATGGTGAGAATCAACGAAAAACTGTTTTTT. As protein: CSARDATMVRINEKLFF.

This clonotype occurred many times. The gene calls are TRBV28 and TRBJ1-2; 8 bases line up with TRBD1. The germline CDR1 and CDR2 sequences are MDHEN and SYDVKM. J lost 4 bases, V lost 10 bases, and 8 bases had no gene match. The CDR3 runs 13 residues. The CDR3 DNA sequence: TGTGCCACCCGCGGACAGGGCGTCTATGGCTACACCTTC. Its translation: CATRGQGVYGYTF.